Listed below are T cell receptor beta chains from one sample, sequenced in a study of blood T cell repertoires in COVID-19. Profiled with immunoSEQ multiplex PCR; TCRdb holds only in-frame clones, not every one. The sample holds approximately 90,000 clones; over 75% are singletons and the top ten take roughly a sixth. Sequencing was performed on peripheral blood. The receptors come from a human donor in a cohort sampled during active COVID-19. Each CDR3 is given with its conserved first and last residue. Each record gives: J gene, D gene, V gene, clone size, CDR3 DNA, CDR3 protein. The D gene is left open where the match is weak. Clone size is not always given. Where it is, it says once, few, many or a class for expanded clones.

J gene: TRBJ2-3
D gene: TRBD2
V gene: TRBV11-1
clone size: NA
CDR3 DNA: TGTGCCAGCAGCGGAGGACTAGCGGGGGGGGCTATGCAGTATTTT
CDR3 protein: CASSGGLAGGAMQYF

J gene: TRBJ2-2
D gene: TRBD2
V gene: TRBV9
clone size: NA
CDR3 DNA: TGTGCCAGCAGCGTAGTGGCGGGGGGTAACACCGGGGAGCTGTTTTTT
CDR3 protein: CASSVVAGGNTGELFF

J gene: TRBJ1-1
D gene: NA
V gene: TRBV25-1
clone size: NA
CDR3 DNA: TGTGCCAGCACCGGGGACAAGAACACTGAAGCTTTCTTT
CDR3 protein: CASTGDKNTEAFF

J gene: TRBJ1-1
D gene: NA
V gene: TRBV5-1
clone size: NA
CDR3 DNA: TGCGCCAGCAGCTTGGAGCAGGGTTTCGCTGAAGCTTTCTTT
CDR3 protein: CASSLEQGFAEAFF

J gene: TRBJ2-3
D gene: TRBD1
V gene: TRBV25-1
clone size: few
CDR3 DNA: TGTGCCAGCAGAAGGACAGGGCAAGCAGATACGCAGTATTTT
CDR3 protein: CASRRTGQADTQYF

J gene: TRBJ2-7
D gene: TRBD1
V gene: TRBV19
clone size: NA
CDR3 DNA: TGTGCCAGTAGTACCCGGACAGGGGGGGCCTACGAGCAGTACTTC
CDR3 protein: CASSTRTGGAYEQYF

J gene: TRBJ2-5
D gene: NA
V gene: TRBV18
clone size: NA
CDR3 DNA: TGTGCCAGCTCACCACCACAAACATTAGAGACCCAGTACTTC
CDR3 protein: CASSPPQTLETQYF

J gene: TRBJ2-7
D gene: NA
V gene: TRBV19
clone size: NA
CDR3 DNA: TGTGCCAGTAGTATAACCCTAAACAGGGTTGAAGAGCAGTACTTC
CDR3 protein: CASSITLNRVEEQYF

J gene: TRBJ1-4
D gene: NA
V gene: TRBV9
clone size: NA
CDR3 DNA: TGTGCCAGCAGCGGATCCGGGACAAGGAATGAAAAACTGTTTTTT
CDR3 protein: CASSGSGTRNEKLFF

J gene: TRBJ2-3
D gene: NA
V gene: TRBV20-1
clone size: NA
CDR3 DNA: TGCAGTGCCCAGACTGAAGATACGCAGTATTTT
CDR3 protein: CSAQTEDTQYF

J gene: TRBJ1-3
D gene: TRBD1
V gene: TRBV30
clone size: NA
CDR3 DNA: TGTGCCTGGAGAGAAACAGGGGTCGGAAACACCATATATTTT
CDR3 protein: CAWRETGVGNTIYF

J gene: TRBJ2-3
D gene: NA
V gene: TRBV5-6
clone size: NA
CDR3 DNA: TGTGCCAGCAGCTCTCGAGATACGCAGTATTTT
CDR3 protein: CASSSRDTQYF

J gene: TRBJ2-7
D gene: TRBD2
V gene: TRBV29-1
clone size: NA
CDR3 DNA: TGCAGCGTTGTTTTGAGGACTAGCTCCTACGAGCAGTACTTC
CDR3 protein: CSVVLRTSSYEQYF

J gene: TRBJ2-3
D gene: NA
V gene: TRBV3-1/TRBV3-2
clone size: NA
CDR3 DNA: TGTGCCAGCAGCGGCGGGATCCCCGCAGATACGCAGTATTTT
CDR3 protein: CASSGGIPADTQYF

J gene: TRBJ2-7
D gene: TRBD2
V gene: TRBV5-4
clone size: once
CDR3 DNA: TGTGCCAGCAGCCTCGCGGGAGTGGGAGAGCAGTACTTC
CDR3 protein: CASSLAGVGEQYF

J gene: TRBJ1-5
D gene: TRBD1
V gene: TRBV9
clone size: NA
CDR3 DNA: TGTGCCAGCAGCGAAACAGGGGGCCCTCAGCCCCAGCATTTT
CDR3 protein: CASSETGGPQPQHF

J gene: TRBJ2-7
D gene: TRBD1
V gene: TRBV11-2
clone size: NA
CDR3 DNA: TGTGCCAGCAGGGACAGGGCCGATTTTTCCTACGAGCAGTACTTC
CDR3 protein: CASRDRADFSYEQYF

J gene: TRBJ2-5
D gene: NA
V gene: TRBV9
clone size: NA
CDR3 DNA: TGTGCCAGCGCCCCGCCGGGGGGCGCTTCGGAGACCCAGTACTTC
CDR3 protein: CASAPPGGASETQYF

J gene: TRBJ2-1
D gene: TRBD1
V gene: TRBV5-4
clone size: NA
CDR3 DNA: TGTGCCAGCAGCCGAGGACAGGGGGGCAATGAGCAGTTCTTC
CDR3 protein: CASSRGQGGNEQFF

J gene: TRBJ1-1
D gene: TRBD1
V gene: TRBV7-9
clone size: NA
CDR3 DNA: TGTGCCAGCAATCAGGGGGCTAGCACTGAAGCTTTCTTT
CDR3 protein: CASNQGASTEAFF

J gene: TRBJ1-3
D gene: NA
V gene: TRBV18
clone size: NA
CDR3 DNA: TGTGCCAGCTCACTACCGGGCCTTGGAAACACCATATATTTT
CDR3 protein: CASSLPGLGNTIYF

J gene: TRBJ1-1
D gene: NA
V gene: TRBV3-1/TRBV3-2
clone size: NA
CDR3 DNA: TGTGCCAGCAGCCAAGTCCTAGGACAGCAGGAAGCTTTCTTT
CDR3 protein: CASSQVLGQQEAFF

J gene: TRBJ1-1
D gene: NA
V gene: TRBV7-8
clone size: NA
CDR3 DNA: TGTGCCAGCAGCCCAGGGGAATACGCCCAAGGTTGGGCTTTCTTT
CDR3 protein: CASSPGEYAQGWAFF

J gene: TRBJ2-2
D gene: TRBD2
V gene: TRBV7-6
clone size: once
CDR3 DNA: TGTGCCAGCAGCTTAAACAGCGGGGCGAACACCGGGGAGCTGTTTTTT
CDR3 protein: CASSLNSGANTGELFF